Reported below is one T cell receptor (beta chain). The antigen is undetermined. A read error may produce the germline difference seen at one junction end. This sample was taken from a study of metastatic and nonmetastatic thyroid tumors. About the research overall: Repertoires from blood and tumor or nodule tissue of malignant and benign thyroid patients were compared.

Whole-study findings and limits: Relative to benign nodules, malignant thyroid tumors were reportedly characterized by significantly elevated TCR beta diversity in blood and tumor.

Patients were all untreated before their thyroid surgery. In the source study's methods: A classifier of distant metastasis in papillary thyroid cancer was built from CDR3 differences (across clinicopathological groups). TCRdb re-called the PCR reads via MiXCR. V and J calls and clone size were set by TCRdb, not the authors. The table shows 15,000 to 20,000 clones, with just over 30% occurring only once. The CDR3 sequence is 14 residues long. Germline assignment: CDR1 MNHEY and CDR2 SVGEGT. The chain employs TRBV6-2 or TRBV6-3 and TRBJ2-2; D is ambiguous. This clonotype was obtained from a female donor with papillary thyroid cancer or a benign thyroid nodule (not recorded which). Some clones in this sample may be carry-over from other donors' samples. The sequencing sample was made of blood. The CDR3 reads CVSSYAPNIWELFF. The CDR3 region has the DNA TGTGTCAGCAGTTATGCCCCGAACATCTGGGAGCTGTTTTTT.